Described below is a single T cell receptor beta chain sequence and its context. Generated by immunoSEQ multiplex PCR, the TCRdb table keeps only in-frame clones and is missing some. The sample lists about 97,000 clones, approximately 80% occurring once. This specimen belongs to a study of PD-1 blockade in classical Hodgkin lymphoma. Each of the patients experienced relapse following autologous stem cell transplantation, and their brentuximab vedotin exposure differed. Classifying best responses yielded complete response, partial response or progressive disease. Per the germline V gene, CDR1 is SGHRS and CDR2 is YFSETQ. The CDR3 spans 13 residues. V lost 4 bases and J lost 1, with 8 bases in between.

Sample: peripheral blood mononuclear cells (PBMCs), taken at baseline. The chain recombines TRBV5-1 with TRBJ1-2; D not resolved. This clonotype was obtained from a human donor with classical Hodgkin lymphoma. DNA of the CDR3: TGCGCCAGCAGCGCCCAGGTTAACTATGGCTACACCTTC. Protein: CASSAQVNYGYTF.